One and the same sample provided the 30 T cell receptor beta chains below, sequenced in a study of T cell responses to AZD1222 COVID-19 vaccine (dated by TCRdb to the early 2020s). Library creation used the immunoSEQ multiplex PCR assay. Entries here come from immuneACCESS through TCRdb and include only in-frame sequences with V and J called. Some clones fail to appear in such tables; in the studies checked, an unresolved V gene covers under half of the shortfall, and the cause of the remainder is unknown. Across this sample there are 100,000 to 110,000 clones, with 92% seen only once. The ten largest clones capture more than 1.5% of the sample. Explained via the paper, the time point label denotes: baseline before first vaccination. The source material was peripheral blood, sampled on day 0 of AZD1222 vaccination. The receptors were sampled from an adult in good health.

The chain carries TRBV2 and TRBJ1-5; no definite D call. Germline CDR1 is SNHLY and CDR2 is FYNNEI. This CDR3 has 12 residues. Trimming stripped 4 bases from V and 5 bases from J, with 6 bases between. DNA for the CDR3: TGTGCCAGCAGTGGGGATCATCAGCCCCAGCATTTT. It encodes CASSGDHQPQHF.

In DNA, the CDR3 is TGTGCCAGCAGGGGAGGACTTTACTATGGCTACACCTTC. Translated: CASRGGLYYGYTF. The genes are TRBV28 and TRBJ1-2; no firm D call. Germline CDR1 MDHEN, CDR2 SYDVKM. There are 13 residues in the CDR3. Between the trimmed V and J ends, which lost 6 bases and 3 bases, there was a span of 11 bases.

The chain recombines TRBV5-1 with TRBJ2-7, with TRBD2 matching over 7 bases. Germline V gives CDR1 SGHRS, CDR2 YFSETQ. The junction had 15 bases not matched to a gene; V was cut back by 5 bases and J by 7 bases. This CDR3 is 15 amino acids long. The CDR3, as DNA: TGCGCCAGCAGTTTTGGGGAGCGGGGTCCGGGGGAGCAGTACTTC. Translation gives CASSFGERGPGEQYF.

Worth noting for this clone: A junction boundary mismatches the germline segment, possibly from a read error. The J gene is TRBJ2-7, the V gene TRBV14, with no clear D. Germline CDR1 is SGHDN and CDR2 is FVKESK. This CDR3 comprises 8 residues. CDR3 sequence reads: CASRLDQF. The CDR3 nucleotides are TGTGCCAGCAGATTGGATCAATTC.

By its share, this clone is medium-sized (0.01 to 0.1%). The chain recombines TRBV7-8 with TRBJ2-7, with TRBD1 identical over 8 bases. V lost 5 bases, J lost 0 bases, and 6 bases stayed unmatched. The CDR3 spans 15 residues. Germline assignment: CDR1 SGHVS and CDR2 FQNEAQ. The CDR3 DNA is TGTGCCAGCAGCCCAAGACAGGGGCCCTCCTACGAGCAGTACTTC. Residues: CASSPRQGPSYEQYF.

The chain carries TRBV6-5 and TRBJ1-5; 7 positions match TRBD1. Losses at the gene ends were 6 bases for V and 7 bases for J; bases not matched to a gene: 12. CDR1 is MNHEY and CDR2 is SVGAGI in the germline V gene. The CDR3 has 15 residues. The CDR3 here is CASRVNLGGWQPQHF. CDR3 coding DNA: TGTGCCAGCAGAGTTAACCTAGGGGGCTGGCAGCCCCAGCATTTT.

V and J are TRBV19 and TRBJ1-5; 11 bases are a match to TRBD1. Germline assignment: CDR1 LNHDA and CDR2 SQIVND (reference sequence). This CDR3 has 15 residues. Trimming took 10 bases from V and 0 from J; bases not matched to a gene: 5. The CDR3 DNA is TGTGCCACCGGACAGGGGGCTAGTAGCAATCAGCCCCAGCATTTT. As protein: CATGQGASSNQPQHF. The complete variable domain, with remaining parts taken from reference TRBV19 and TRBJ1-5, reads DGGITQSPKYLFRKEGQNVTLSCEQNLNHDAMYWYRQDPGQGLRLIYYSQIVNDFQKGDIAEGYSVSREKKESFPLTVTSAQKNPTAFYLCATGQGASSNQPQHFGDGTRLSIL.

The V gene is TRBV7-9, the J gene TRBJ2-2, with 13 bases that match TRBD2. V gave up 4 bases and J gave up 1 base; unmatched junction bases: 6. CDR3 length: 18 amino acids. The germline CDR1 and CDR2 sequences are SEHNR and FQNEAQ (reference sequence). The CDR3 DNA reads as TGTGCCAGCAGCTCCGGGACTAGCGGGGCCATGAACACCGGGGAGCTGTTTTTT. Amino acid sequence: CASSSGTSGAMNTGELFF.

V gene TRBV27 combines with J gene TRBJ2-4, with D perhaps matching TRBD1 (6 bases). V lost 2 bases, J lost 7 bases, and 9 bases lay in between. Germline V CDR1 and CDR2: MNHEY, SMNVEV (reference sequence). The CDR3 is made up of 13 amino acids. The DNA of the CDR3 is TGTGCCAGCAGTTTAAGGGACACCAACATTCAGTACTTC. This translates into CASSLRDTNIQYF.

Here the CDR3 reads CSVEDPAVSPYNEQFF. The DNA for the CDR3 is TGCAGCGTTGAAGACCCGGCGGTGTCTCCCTACAATGAGCAGTTCTTC. The genes are TRBV29-1 and TRBJ2-1; D uncertain. CDR1 is SQVTM and CDR2 is ANQGSEA in the germline V gene. The CDR3 runs to 16 residues. V lost 0 bases and J 2 bases, leaving 14 bases between the germline ends.

V is TRBV5-4 and J is TRBJ2-1; 8 bases agree with TRBD2. The germline gives CDR1 SGHNT, CDR2 YYREEE (reference sequence). The CDR3 is made up of 15 amino acids. The trim removed 4 bases at V and 14 bases at J, leaving 17 bases unmatched. CDR3 in DNA: TGTGCCAGCAGCCCCTCCTCCGGGAGGGCCAGCGAGGAGTTCTTC. Translation: CASSPSSGRASEEFF.

The J gene is TRBJ2-3, the V gene TRBV5-1, with TRBD2 matching 14 bases. The CDR3 is 18 amino acids. Germline CDR1 SGHRS, CDR2 YFSETQ. Trimming took 4 bases from V and 1 from J; bases not matched to a gene: 8. DNA for the CDR3: TGCGCCAGCAGCGACCAAGGACTAGCGGGAGGCGGCACAGATACGCAGTATTTT. This encodes CASSDQGLAGGGTDTQYF.

The chain carries TRBV12-3 or TRBV12-4 and TRBJ1-4; D remains ambiguous. CDR3 length: 12 residues. The V and J ends lost 7 bases and 2 bases respectively, with 5 bases between them. CDR3 nucleotide sequence: TGTGCCAGCAAGGGCACTAATGAAAAACTGTTTTTT. Translating gives CASKGTNEKLFF.

In nucleotides, the CDR3 is TGTGCCAGCAGTTCTGATATCGGTGGGGCTTACAATGAGCAGTTCTTC. It translates to CASSSDIGGAYNEQFF. This chain connects TRBV6-5 to TRBJ2-1; weak D call: TRBD1 (5 bases). V lost 4 bases and J 4 bases, leaving 17 bases between the germline ends. The germline CDR1 and CDR2 sequences are MNHEY and SVGAGI. The CDR3 totals 16 residues.

This chain connects TRBV18 to TRBJ1-4, with no clear D. Looked up from germline, CDR1 is KGHSH and CDR2 is LQKENI. The CDR3 consists of 15 residues. Trimming took off 6 bases at V and 7 bases at J, with 18 bases between the two ends. DNA for the CDR3: TGTGCCAGCTCTCCAGACTCCCCCTTGGGTGAAAAACTGTTTTTT. This encodes CASSPDSPLGEKLFF.

This clone came up a few times. This chain links TRBV9 with TRBJ2-2; TRBD2 aligns across 10 bases. Germline lookup yields CDR1 SGDLS and CDR2 YYNGEE. The trim removed 4 bases at V and 4 bases at J, leaving 7 bases unmatched. The CDR3 sequence is 16 residues long. CDR3 amino acids: CASSSGLAEPTGELFF. CDR3 DNA: TGTGCCAGCAGCTCCGGACTAGCGGAGCCCACCGGGGAGCTGTTTTTT.

The chain links TRBV29-1 to TRBJ1-1, with D possibly being TRBD1 (6 bases). Trimming took off 4 bases at V and 3 bases at J, with 12 bases between the two ends. Germline lookup yields CDR1 SQVTM and CDR2 ANQGSEA. This CDR3 is 13 amino acids long. This CDR3 reads CSVAPRGHTEAFF. The DNA for the CDR3 is TGCAGCGTTGCACCCAGGGGCCACACTGAAGCTTTCTTT. Full variable domain (rest looked up from reference TRBV29-1 and TRBJ1-1): SAVISQKPSRDICQRGTSLTIQCQVDSQVTMMFWYRQQPGQSLTLIATANQGSEATYESGFVIDKFPISRPNLTFSTLTVSNMSPEDSSIYLCSVAPRGHTEAFFGQGTRLTVV.

The V gene is TRBV5-1, the J gene TRBJ1-1; D remains ambiguous. Germline CDR1 SGHRS, CDR2 YFSETQ. Trimming removed 0 bases from V and 4 bases from J, with 7 bases in between. The CDR3 has 13 residues. CDR3 protein: CASSLGGFTEAFF. CDR3 nucleotides: TGCGCCAGCAGCTTGGGAGGGTTCACTGAAGCTTTCTTT.

The gene calls are TRBV5-4 and TRBJ2-3; the D is unclear. Deletions cut 0 bases from V and 5 bases from J, with 13 bases between. CDR3 length equals 15 residues. Germline loops: CDR1 SGHNT, CDR2 YYREEE (reference sequence). The CDR3 region is CASSLESSSGDTQYF. DNA for the CDR3: TGTGCCAGCAGCTTGGAGTCCAGTTCGGGAGATACGCAGTATTTT.

This chain links TRBV4-1 with TRBJ1-4, with 10 nucleotides matching TRBD1. CDR3 size: 19 residues. The ends lost 8 bases at V and 0 bases at J; junction bases unmatched: 15. Looked up from germline, CDR1 is MGHRA and CDR2 is YSYEKL. The CDR3, as DNA: TGCGCCAGCTCCGGGACCTGGACAGGGGGTGGGTCAACTAATGAAAAACTGTTTTTT. It specifies CASSGTWTGGGSTNEKLFF.

This chain links TRBV5-8 with TRBJ1-1; D might be TRBD1 (5 bases). The CDR3 length is 17 residues. The V gene's germline CDR1 is SGHTS and CDR2 YDEGEE. V lost 2 bases and J lost 0, with 17 bases in between. The CDR3 DNA is TGTGCCAGCAGCTTCGTAACGGGACGGCGAATGAACACTGAAGCTTTCTTT. Translating gives CASSFVTGRRMNTEAFF.

This rearrangement joins TRBV6-5 to TRBJ2-7; 9 nucleotides match TRBD2. J lost 4 bases, V lost 7 bases, and 8 bases had no gene match. Germline CDR1 MNHEY, CDR2 SVGAGI. The CDR3 has 14 amino acids. In DNA form, the CDR3 reads TGTGCCAGCAAACCTAGCGGGACACCTTACGAGCAGTACTTC. Its protein is CASKPSGTPYEQYF.

The chain employs TRBV27 and TRBJ1-1, with D perhaps matching TRBD1 (6 bases). The CDR3 has 14 amino acids. Germline-derived CDR1 and CDR2 are MNHEY and SMNVEV (reference sequence). The germline V and J ends were trimmed by 5 bases and 1 base, with 11 bases remaining between them. CDR3 protein: CASSLGDKNTEAFF. CDR3 DNA: TGTGCCAGCAGTCTGGGGGACAAGAACACTGAAGCTTTCTTT.

Remarks on this clone: At one of its ends the junction is not consistent with the germline gene, which may arise from a read error. The genes are TRBV7-7 and TRBJ2-1; a possible D gene is TRBD1 (6 bases). CDR3 length equals 13 residues. In germline, CDR1 is SSHAT, CDR2 FNYEAQ (reference sequence). CDR3 sequence: CASSLGAGDEQFF. The CDR3, as DNA: TGTGCTAGCAGCTTAGGAGCAGGGGATGAGCAGTTCTTC.

This clone was counted a single time. This chain joins TRBV29-1 and TRBJ2-7; no firm D call. The CDR3 spans 12 residues. CDR1 SQVTM and CDR2 ANQGSEA come from the germline V gene. V lost 7 bases and J lost 1, with 11 bases in between. The CDR3 protein is CSAGLVSYEQYF. The CDR3 nucleotides read TGCAGCGCCGGGCTAGTGTCCTACGAGCAGTACTTC.

The sample holds a few counts of this clone. The chain has TRBV28 and TRBJ1-6; D might be TRBD1 (6 bases). Trimming stripped 6 bases from V and 10 bases from J, with 16 bases between. The germline V gene encodes CDR1 MDHEN and CDR2 SYDVKM. This CDR3 has 14 amino acids. The DNA for the CDR3 is TGTGCCAGCAGACGGGACATCCTAGTCTCACCCCTCCACTTT. It translates to CASRRDILVSPLHF.

The rearrangement uses TRBV6-5 and TRBJ2-7; 10 bases map to TRBD2. This CDR3 has 16 amino acids. V shed 4 bases, J shed 7 bases, and the junction held 13 bases outside the gene matches. The germline CDR1 and CDR2 sequences are MNHEY and SVGAGI. The CDR3 protein is CASSFGPGTSENEQYF. As DNA, the CDR3 is TGTGCCAGCAGTTTCGGCCCCGGGACTAGCGAAAATGAGCAGTACTTC.

This sequence joins TRBV28 and TRBJ2-7, with D hard to call. This CDR3 is built from 15 residues. V shed 1 base and J shed 0 bases, with 10 bases lying between them. CDR1 is MDHEN, CDR2 SYDVKM, per germline. The DNA for the CDR3 is TGTGCCAGCAGTTTATTGCGGAGAAGCTCCTACGAGCAGTACTTC. Protein: CASSLLRRSSYEQYF.

The sample holds one count of this clone. This sequence joins TRBV3-1 (or the pseudogene TRBV3-2) and TRBJ2-5; 11 nucleotides match TRBD2. J gave up 5 bases and V 4 bases, and 18 bases lay outside the gene matches. Germline V gives CDR1 LGHDT, CDR2 YNNKEL (reference sequence). This CDR3 comprises 19 residues. This CDR3 is CASSPGLAGPMGSFETQYF. DNA for the CDR3: TGTGCCAGCAGCCCCGGACTAGCGGGTCCCATGGGTTCTTTCGAGACCCAGTACTTC.

CDR3 in DNA: TGTGCCAGCAGTGAAAAATCTAGGGTGTCGAGTTCACCCCTCCACTTT. Translation: CASSEKSRVSSSPLHF. V and J are TRBV6-1 and TRBJ1-6; D gene unclear. The CDR3 contains 16 residues. CDR1 and CDR2 from the germline V gene are MNHNS and SASEGT. V lost 2 bases and J 9 bases, leaving 17 bases between the germline ends.